The sequence of this T cell receptor beta chain was determined in a study of T cell clonality in common variable immunodeficiency. Study outcomes and limitations: In common variable immunodeficiency, TCR beta chains reportedly carried fewer deletions and N-nucleotide insertions. What drives increased CVID clonality needs T cell subpopulation sequencing. TCRbeta clonality was increased in CVID versus healthy controls. Links between repertoire features and CVID complications were heterogeneity-limited.

This clone was seen at least ten times. The target antigen is unknown. The DNA ends 3 residues before the CDR3 does, and the rest of the CDR3 is filled in from the germline J gene. The method was immunoSEQ multiplex PCR; TCRdb's version includes in-frame clones alone and lacks a portion of them. The repertoire shows roughly 39,000 clones, none seen only once; the top ten take 6%. Trimming left V 2 bases short and J 1 base short, with 10 bases between. The germline gives CDR1 SQVTM, CDR2 ANQGSEA. This CDR3 has 14 amino acids. CVID subjects had received replacement immunoglobulin for at least one year. This chain uses TRBV29-1 with TRBJ2-3; D ambiguous. The source material was peripheral blood mononuclear cells. The sequence was obtained from a human donor with common variable immunodeficiency. The covered CDR3 bases are TGCAGCGTTGAATCCAGTTATCGCACAGATACG. Its translation: CSVESSYRTDT. The whole CDR3 sequence is CSVESSYRTDTQYF.